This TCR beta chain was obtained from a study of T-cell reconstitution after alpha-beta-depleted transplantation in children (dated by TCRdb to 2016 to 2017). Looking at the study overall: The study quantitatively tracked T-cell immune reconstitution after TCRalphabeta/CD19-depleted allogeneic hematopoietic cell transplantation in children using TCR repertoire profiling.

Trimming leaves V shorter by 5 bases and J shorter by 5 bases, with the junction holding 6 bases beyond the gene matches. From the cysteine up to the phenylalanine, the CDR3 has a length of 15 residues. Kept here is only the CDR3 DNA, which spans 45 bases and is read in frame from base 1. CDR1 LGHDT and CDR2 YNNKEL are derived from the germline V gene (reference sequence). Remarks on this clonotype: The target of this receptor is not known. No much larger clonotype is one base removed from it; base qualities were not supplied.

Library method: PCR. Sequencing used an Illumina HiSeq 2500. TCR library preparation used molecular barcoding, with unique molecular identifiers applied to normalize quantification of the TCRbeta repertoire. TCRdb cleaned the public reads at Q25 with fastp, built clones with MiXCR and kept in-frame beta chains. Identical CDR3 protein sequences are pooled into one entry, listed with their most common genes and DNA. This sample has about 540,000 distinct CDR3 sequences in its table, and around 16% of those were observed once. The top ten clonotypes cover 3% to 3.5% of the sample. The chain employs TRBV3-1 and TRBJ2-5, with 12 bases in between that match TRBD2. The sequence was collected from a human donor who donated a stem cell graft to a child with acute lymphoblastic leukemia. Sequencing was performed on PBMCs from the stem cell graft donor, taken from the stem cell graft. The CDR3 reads CASSAPTSGSETQYF. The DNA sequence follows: TGTGCCAGCAGCGCTCCGACTAGCGGGAGTGAGACCCAGTACTTC.